This T cell receptor beta chain was profiled in a study of blood T cell repertoires in COVID-19. V lost 5 bases and J lost 2; bases outside the gene matches: 3. Per germline, CDR1 LGHDT and CDR2 YNNKEL (reference sequence). The CDR3 is made up of 13 amino acids. The assay was immunoSEQ multiplex PCR, and TCRdb's table has in-frame clones only and misses some. The sample records about 49,000 clones, over 70% being singletons. The sequence came from a woman of 80 years or more with COVID-19, enrolled during active disease. V is TRBV3-1 (or the pseudogene TRBV3-2) and J is TRBJ2-7, with 7 bases fitting TRBD1. Material: peripheral blood. CDR3 bases: TGTGCCAGCAGCTTACAGGGGCCCTACGAGCAGTACTTC. Encoded protein: CASSLQGPYEQYF.